A selection of T cell receptor beta chains follows, all from one sample in a study of T-cell reconstitution after alpha-beta-depleted transplantation in children. TCRdb passed the PCR reads through MiXCR, listing each CDR3 protein once. In the table there are about 280,000 distinct CDR3 sequences, approximately 10% of which are singletons. The sequencing used peripheral blood, collected 180 days after TCRalphabeta/CD19-depleted stem cell transplant. All receptors derive from a male patient aged 2 to 9 who had a stem cell transplant for chronic granulomatous disease, so the T cells may come from the graft donor. Both conserved end residues are part of each CDR3. A D gene is named only where the DNA matches it firmly. Clone size, where shown, is once, few, many, or a class for clones that have expanded.

v_call	d_call	clone_size	j_call	cdr3_nt	cdr3_aa
TRBV11-3	TRBD2	many	TRBJ2-2	TGTGCCAGCAGCCGGGGGGGGCCGGTGCCGTTTTTT	CASSRGGPVPFF
TRBV11-1	TRBD2	few	TRBJ2-2	TGTGCCAGCAGCTCAGGGTTCGGCGGGACTAGCGGGATCCCGGCCGGGGAGCTGTTTTTT	CASSSGFGGTSGIPAGELFF
TRBV6-5	TRBD1	many	TRBJ1-6	TGTGCCAGCAGTTCCGGGACAGGATATAATTCACCCCTCCACTTT	CASSSGTGYNSPLHF
TRBV29-1	NA	many	TRBJ2-7	TGCAGCGTTGAAAGGGACAATCCCTACGAGCAGTACTTC	CSVERDNPYEQYF
TRBV18	NA	many	TRBJ1-1	TGTGCCAGCTCACCACCGGGGGGGCAGGGCACTGAAGCTTTCTTT	CASSPPGGQGTEAFF
TRBV6-1	TRBD1	many	TRBJ1-1	TGTGCCAGCAGCCGACCGGCGTCGGGACAGGGGAACACTGAAGCTTTCTTT	CASSRPASGQGNTEAFF
TRBV9	NA	many	TRBJ2-2	TGTGCCAGCAGCCCCCGTGACACCGGGGAGCTGTTTTTT	CASSPRDTGELFF
TRBV6-5	NA	few	TRBJ2-2	TGTGCCAGCAGTCACAGGGAGACCGGGGAGCTGTTTTTT	CASSHRETGELFF
TRBV5-4	NA	many	TRBJ2-7	TGTGCCAGCAGCTGGGGGGCGCGAGAGCAGTACTTC	CASSWGAREQYF
TRBV20-1	NA	many	TRBJ1-2	TGCAGTGCTTTTGACAGAGGCCCGAACTATGGCTACACCTTC	CSAFDRGPNYGYTF
TRBV5-1	TRBD1	NA	TRBJ1-1	TGCGCCAGCAGCCGGACAGGGAGGGACACTGAAGCTTTCTTT	CASSRTGRDTEAFF
TRBV20-1	NA	many	TRBJ2-1	TGCAGTGCTAGAGACAGGGGACCCTACAATGAGCAGTTCTTC	CSARDRGPYNEQFF
TRBV28	TRBD1	many	TRBJ2-1	TGTGCCAGCAGTCCCCCTGGCTACAGGGGGAGAGGCTATGAGCAGTTCTTC	CASSPPGYRGRGYEQFF
TRBV5-1	NA	many	TRBJ2-1	TGCGCCAGCAGCGTGGGGGCGGGAATGGCGTATGAGCAGTTCTTC	CASSVGAGMAYEQFF
TRBV20-1	TRBD2	many	TRBJ2-1	TGCAGTGCCACCCCGCTAGCGGGAGGTTACAATGAGCAGTTCTTC	CSATPLAGGYNEQFF
TRBV6-5	NA	medium-sized	TRBJ1-1	TGTGCCAGCAGCGGATGGGACACTGAAGCTTTCTTT	CASSGWDTEAFF
TRBV28	NA	medium-sized	TRBJ1-4	TGTGCCAGCAGTTTAGCAGGGGCAACTAATGAAAAACTGTTTTTT	CASSLAGATNEKLFF
TRBV12-5	NA	many	TRBJ2-1	TGTGCTAGTGGTTTGGTACAAGTGTGGTCAGCCTACAATGAGCAGTTCTTC	CASGLVQVWSAYNEQFF
TRBV18	TRBD2	many	TRBJ2-5	TGTGCCAGCTCACCACTTCTTTCGGGAGGGCGAGAGACCCAGTACTTC	CASSPLLSGGRETQYF
TRBV7-3	NA	many	TRBJ2-2	TGTGCCAGCAGCTTAACGGTTGTATCCGGAGGGCACGGGGAGCTGTTTTTT	CASSLTVVSGGHGELFF
TRBV7-9	NA	many	TRBJ1-5	TGTGCCAGCAGCTTAAGTGGCGGCCGCAATCAGCCCCAGCATTTT	CASSLSGGRNQPQHF
TRBV28	NA	many	TRBJ1-1	TGTGCCAGCAGTTACTCCGGACGGGCCGCTGAAGCTTTCTTT	CASSYSGRAAEAFF
TRBV7-8	NA	many	TRBJ1-1	TGTGCCAGCAGCTTAGCGCGGTCCATGAACACTGAAGCTTTCTTT	CASSLARSMNTEAFF
TRBV7-2	NA	many	TRBJ2-3	TGTGCCAGCAGCTTAGCCGACGGGGATACGCAGTATTTT	CASSLADGDTQYF